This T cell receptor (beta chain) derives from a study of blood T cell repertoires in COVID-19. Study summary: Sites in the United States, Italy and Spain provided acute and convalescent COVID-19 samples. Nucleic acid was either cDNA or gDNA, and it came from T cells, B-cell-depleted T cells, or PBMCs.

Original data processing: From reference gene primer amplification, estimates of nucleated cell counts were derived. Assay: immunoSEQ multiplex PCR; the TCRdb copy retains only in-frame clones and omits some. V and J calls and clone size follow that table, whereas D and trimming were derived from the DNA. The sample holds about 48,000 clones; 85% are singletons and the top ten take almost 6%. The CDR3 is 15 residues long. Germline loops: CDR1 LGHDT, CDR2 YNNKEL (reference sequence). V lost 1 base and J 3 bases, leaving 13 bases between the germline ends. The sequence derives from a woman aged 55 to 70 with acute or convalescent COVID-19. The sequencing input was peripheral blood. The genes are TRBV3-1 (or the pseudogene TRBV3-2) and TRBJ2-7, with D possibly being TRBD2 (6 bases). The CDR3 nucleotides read TGTGCCAGCAGCCAAGTCCCTAGCGAAGGCTACGAGCAGTACTTC. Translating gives CASSQVPSEGYEQYF.